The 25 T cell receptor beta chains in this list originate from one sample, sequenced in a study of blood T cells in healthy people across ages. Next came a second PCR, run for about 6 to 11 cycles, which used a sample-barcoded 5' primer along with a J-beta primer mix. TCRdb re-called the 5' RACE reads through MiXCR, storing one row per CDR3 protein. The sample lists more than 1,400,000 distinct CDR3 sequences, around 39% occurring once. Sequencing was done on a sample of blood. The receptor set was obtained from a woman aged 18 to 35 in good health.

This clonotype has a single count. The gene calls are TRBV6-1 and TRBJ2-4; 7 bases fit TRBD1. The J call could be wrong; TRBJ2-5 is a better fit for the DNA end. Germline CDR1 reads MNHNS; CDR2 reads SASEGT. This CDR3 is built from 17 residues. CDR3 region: CASSPPFWSRGQETQYF. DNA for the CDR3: TGTGCCAGCAGTCCCCCGTTTTGGTCCAGGGGGCAAGAGACCCAGTACTTC.

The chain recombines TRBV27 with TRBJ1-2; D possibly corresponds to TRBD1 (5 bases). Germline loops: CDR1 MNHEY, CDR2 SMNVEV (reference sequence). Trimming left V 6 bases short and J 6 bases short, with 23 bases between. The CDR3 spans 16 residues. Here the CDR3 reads CASSPPGNRGHNGYTF. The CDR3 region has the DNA TGTGCCAGCAGCCCACCAGGGAATCGTGGTCATAATGGCTACACCTTC.

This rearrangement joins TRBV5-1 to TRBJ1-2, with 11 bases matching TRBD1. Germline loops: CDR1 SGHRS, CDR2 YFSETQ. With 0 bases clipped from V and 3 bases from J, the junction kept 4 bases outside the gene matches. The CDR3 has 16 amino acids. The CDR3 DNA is TGCGCCAGCAGCTTGGATCCGGGACAGGGGGACTATGGCTACACCTTC. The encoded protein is CASSLDPGQGDYGYTF. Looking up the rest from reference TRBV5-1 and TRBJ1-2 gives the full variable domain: KAGVTQTPRYLIKTRGQQVTLSCSPISGHRSVSWYQQTPGQGLQFLFEYFSETQRNKGNFPGRFSGRQFSNSRSEMNVSTLELGDSALYLCASSLDPGQGDYGYTFGSGTRLTVV.

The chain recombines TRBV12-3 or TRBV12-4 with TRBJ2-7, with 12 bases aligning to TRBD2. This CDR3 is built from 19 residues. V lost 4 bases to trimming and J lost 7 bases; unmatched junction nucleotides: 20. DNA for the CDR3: TGTGCCAGCAGTTCCGTCATAGGGCTAGCGGGAGGGCCAGGGAATGAGCAGTACTTC. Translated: CASSSVIGLAGGPGNEQYF.

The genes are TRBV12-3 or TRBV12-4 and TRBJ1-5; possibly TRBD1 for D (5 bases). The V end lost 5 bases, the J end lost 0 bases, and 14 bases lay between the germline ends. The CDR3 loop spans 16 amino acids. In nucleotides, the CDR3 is TGTGCCAGCAGTCTTGGCGGGGGGGTTAGCAATCAGCCCCAGCATTTT. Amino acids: CASSLGGGVSNQPQHF.

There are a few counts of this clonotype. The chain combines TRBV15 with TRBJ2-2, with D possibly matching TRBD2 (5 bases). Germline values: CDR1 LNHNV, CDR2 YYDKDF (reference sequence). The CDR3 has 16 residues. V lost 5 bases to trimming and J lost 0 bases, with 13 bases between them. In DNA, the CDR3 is TGTGCCACCAGCGTGCTAGCACCAACGAACACCGGGGAGCTGTTTTTT. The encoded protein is CATSVLAPTNTGELFF.

DNA for the CDR3: TGTGCCAGCAGTGAAAAGACAGGGGCCAAAAGCACAGATACGCAGTATTTT. Protein sequence: CASSEKTGAKSTDTQYF. The chain joins TRBV6-1 to TRBJ2-3; 8 bases align to TRBD1. This CDR3 spans 17 amino acids. Per the germline V gene, CDR1 is MNHNS and CDR2 is SASEGT. After removal of 2 bases from V and 0 bases from J, the junction contained 7 bases not matched to a gene.

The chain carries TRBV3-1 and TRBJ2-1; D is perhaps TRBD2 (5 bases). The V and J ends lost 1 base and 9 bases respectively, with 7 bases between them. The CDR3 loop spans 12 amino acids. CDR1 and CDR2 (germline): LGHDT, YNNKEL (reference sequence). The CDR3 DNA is TGTGCCAGCAGCCAAGTCACTAGTGAGCAGTTCTTC. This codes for CASSQVTSEQFF.

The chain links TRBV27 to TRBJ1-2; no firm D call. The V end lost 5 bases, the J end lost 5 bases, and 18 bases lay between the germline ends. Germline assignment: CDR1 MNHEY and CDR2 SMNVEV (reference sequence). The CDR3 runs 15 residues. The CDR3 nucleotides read TGTGCCAGCAGTCTTGCGGCAGTCCCCCTTTATGGCTACACCTTC. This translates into CASSLAAVPLYGYTF.

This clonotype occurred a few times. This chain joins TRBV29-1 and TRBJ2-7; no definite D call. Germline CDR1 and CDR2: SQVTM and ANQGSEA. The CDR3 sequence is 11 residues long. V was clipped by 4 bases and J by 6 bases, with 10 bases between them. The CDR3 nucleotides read TGCAGCGTTGGGGTGGCTGCCGAGCAGTACTTC. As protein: CSVGVAAEQYF.

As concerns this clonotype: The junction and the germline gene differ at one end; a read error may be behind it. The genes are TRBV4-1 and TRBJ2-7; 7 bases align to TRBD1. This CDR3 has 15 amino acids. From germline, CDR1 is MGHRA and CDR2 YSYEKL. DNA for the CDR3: TGCGCCAACAGCCCGCAACAACGTACAGGGGCCGAGCAGTACTTC. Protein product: CANSPQQRTGAEQYF.

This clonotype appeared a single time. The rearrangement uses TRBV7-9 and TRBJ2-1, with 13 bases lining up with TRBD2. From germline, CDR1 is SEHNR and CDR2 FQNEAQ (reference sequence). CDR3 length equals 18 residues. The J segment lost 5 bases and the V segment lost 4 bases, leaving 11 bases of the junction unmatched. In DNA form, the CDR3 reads TGTGCCAGCAGCTCGGGACTAGCGGGATCGGGAGGGCACAATGAGCAGTTCTTC. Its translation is CASSSGLAGSGGHNEQFF.

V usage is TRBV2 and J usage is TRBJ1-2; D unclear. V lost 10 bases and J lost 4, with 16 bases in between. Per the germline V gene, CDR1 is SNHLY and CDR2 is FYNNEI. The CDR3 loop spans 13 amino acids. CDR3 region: CAIRPDGTYGYTF. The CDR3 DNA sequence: TGTGCCATCAGACCCGACGGAACCTATGGCTACACCTTC.

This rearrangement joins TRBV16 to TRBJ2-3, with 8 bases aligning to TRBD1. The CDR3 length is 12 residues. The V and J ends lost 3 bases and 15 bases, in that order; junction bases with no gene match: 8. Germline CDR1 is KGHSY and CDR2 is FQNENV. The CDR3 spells CASSQSRDRFYF. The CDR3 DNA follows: TGTGCCAGCAGCCAGTCCCGGGACAGGTTCTATTTT.

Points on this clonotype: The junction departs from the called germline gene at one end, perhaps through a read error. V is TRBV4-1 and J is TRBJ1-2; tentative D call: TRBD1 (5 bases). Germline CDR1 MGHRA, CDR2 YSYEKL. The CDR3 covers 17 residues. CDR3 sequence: CAGSQDPAGTVSYGYTF. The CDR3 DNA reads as TGCGCCGGCAGCCAAGACCCCGCAGGGACGGTTTCCTATGGCTACACCTTC.

The CDR3 spells CASSIGTSNSPLHF. As DNA, the CDR3 is TGTGCCAGCAGCATCGGGACATCAAATTCACCCCTCCACTTT. The chain is built from TRBV6-4 and TRBJ1-6; D may be TRBD1 (6 bases). Germline CDR1 and CDR2: MRHNA and SNTAGT. The CDR3 has 14 residues. V was pared by 6 bases and J by 7 bases, with 13 bases between.

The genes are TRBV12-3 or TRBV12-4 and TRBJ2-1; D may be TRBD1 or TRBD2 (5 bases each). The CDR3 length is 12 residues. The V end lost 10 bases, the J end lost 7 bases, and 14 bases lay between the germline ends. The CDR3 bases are TGTGCCATAGGCTACGGGGCGAATGAGCAGTTCTTC. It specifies CAIGYGANEQFF.

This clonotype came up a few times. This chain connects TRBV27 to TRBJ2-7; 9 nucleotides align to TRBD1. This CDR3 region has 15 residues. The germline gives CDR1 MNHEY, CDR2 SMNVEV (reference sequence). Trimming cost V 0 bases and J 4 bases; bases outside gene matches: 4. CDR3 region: CASSLSQGQGYEQYF. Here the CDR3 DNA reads TGTGCCAGCAGTTTATCCCAGGGACAGGGTTACGAGCAGTACTTC.

In DNA form, the CDR3 reads TGTGCCAGCAGCCGCCCGGGGGCCACTGAAGCTTTCTTT. The encoded protein is CASSRPGATEAFF. This rearrangement joins TRBV7-2 to TRBJ1-1, with TRBD1 as a possible D gene (6 bases). V was cut by 5 bases and J by 4 bases, with 11 bases left in between. The CDR3 is 13 residues long. Germline V gives CDR1 SGHTA, CDR2 FQGNSA.

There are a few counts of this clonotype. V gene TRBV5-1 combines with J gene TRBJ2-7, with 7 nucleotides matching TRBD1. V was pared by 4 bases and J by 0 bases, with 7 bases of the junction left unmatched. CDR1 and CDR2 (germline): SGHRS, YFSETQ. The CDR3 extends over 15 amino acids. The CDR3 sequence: CASSQTGLSSYEQYF. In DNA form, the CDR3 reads TGCGCCAGCAGCCAGACAGGGTTAAGCTCCTACGAGCAGTACTTC. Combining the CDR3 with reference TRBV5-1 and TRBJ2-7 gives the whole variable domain KAGVTQTPRYLIKTRGQQVTLSCSPISGHRSVSWYQQTPGQGLQFLFEYFSETQRNKGNFPGRFSGRQFSNSRSEMNVSTLELGDSALYLCASSQTGLSSYEQYFGPGTRLTVT.

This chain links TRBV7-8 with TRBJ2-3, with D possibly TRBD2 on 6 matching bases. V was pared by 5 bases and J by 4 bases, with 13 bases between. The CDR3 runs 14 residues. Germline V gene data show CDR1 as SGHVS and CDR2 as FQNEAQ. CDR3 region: CASSPAGMADTQYF. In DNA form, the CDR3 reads TGTGCCAGCAGCCCAGCGGGCATGGCAGATACGCAGTATTTT.

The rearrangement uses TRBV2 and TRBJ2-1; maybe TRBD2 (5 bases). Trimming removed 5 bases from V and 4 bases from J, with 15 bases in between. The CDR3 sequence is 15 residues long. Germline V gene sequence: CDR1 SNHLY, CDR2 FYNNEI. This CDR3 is CASSPRRLQYNEQFF. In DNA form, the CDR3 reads TGTGCCAGCAGTCCCCGACGACTACAATACAATGAGCAGTTCTTC.

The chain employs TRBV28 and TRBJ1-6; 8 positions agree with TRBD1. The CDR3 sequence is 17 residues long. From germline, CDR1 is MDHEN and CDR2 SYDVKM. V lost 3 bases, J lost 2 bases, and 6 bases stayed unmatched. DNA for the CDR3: TGTGCCAGCAGTTTGTCTGGACAGGGACCCTATAATTCACCCCTCCACTTT. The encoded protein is CASSLSGQGPYNSPLHF.

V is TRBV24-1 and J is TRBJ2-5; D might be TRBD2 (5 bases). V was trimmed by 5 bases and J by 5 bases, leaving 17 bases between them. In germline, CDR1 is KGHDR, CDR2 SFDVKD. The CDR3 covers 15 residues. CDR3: CATSGAGPTGETQYF. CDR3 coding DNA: TGTGCCACCAGTGGGGCGGGTCCTACTGGGGAGACCCAGTACTTC.

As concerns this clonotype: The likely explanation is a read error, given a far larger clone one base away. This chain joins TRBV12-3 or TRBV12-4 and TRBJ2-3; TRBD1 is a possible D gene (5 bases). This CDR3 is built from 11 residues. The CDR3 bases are TGTGCCAGCACGAGCACAGGTACGCAGTATTTT. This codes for CASTSTGTQYF.